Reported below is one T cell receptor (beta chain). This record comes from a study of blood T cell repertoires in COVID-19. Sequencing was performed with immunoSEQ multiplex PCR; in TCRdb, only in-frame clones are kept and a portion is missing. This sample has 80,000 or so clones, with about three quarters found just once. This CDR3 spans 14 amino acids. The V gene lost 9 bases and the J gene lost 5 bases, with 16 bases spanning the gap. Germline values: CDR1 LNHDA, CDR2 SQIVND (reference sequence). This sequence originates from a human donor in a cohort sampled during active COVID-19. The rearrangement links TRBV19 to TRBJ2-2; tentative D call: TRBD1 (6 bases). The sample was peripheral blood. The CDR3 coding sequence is TGTGCCAGCAAGGGGGACCTGGTGACCGGGGAGCTGTTTTTT. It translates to CASKGDLVTGELFF.